Sequencing of this TCR beta chain was carried out in a study of siplizumab effects on memory and regulatory T cells. Findings and caveats of the study: Reactions containing siplizumab showed mappable alloreactive CD4+ clones averaging roughly 70% Treg-derived, versus around 26% in controls.

Details on this clone: Its antigen remains unknown. In the same sample, other DNA sequences code for this CDR3.

Produced via immunoSEQ multiplex PCR; TCRdb's table is partial and in-frame only. The sample lists about 120,000 clones, around 95% occurring once. Trimming stripped 0 bases from V and 5 bases from J, with 4 bases between. CDR1 and CDR2 (germline): KGHSH, LQKENI. This CDR3 has 12 residues. The sequenced sample was non-Treg CD4+ T cells sorted from blood. This TCR was sampled from a human donor in good health. The chain joins TRBV18 to TRBJ1-2; D uncertain. CDR3 sequence: CASSPPGYGYTF. CDR3 DNA: TGTGCCAGCTCACCACCAGGATATGGCTACACCTTC.